One sample yielded the 3 T cell receptor beta chains listed below, sequenced in a study of blood T cell repertoires in COVID-19. Profiling relied on immunoSEQ multiplex PCR, and the TCRdb table lists in-frame clones only, not all of them. The sample comprises approximately 200,000 clones, approximately 82% of which are singletons, and about 6.9% rests with the top ten. Specimen: peripheral blood. Receptors were obtained from a human donor with acute or convalescent COVID-19. The donor label of this sample is uncertain.

As for this clone: Other DNA sequences of this sample code for an identical CDR3. For the CDR3, the DNA is TGTGCCAGCAGCTCAAACAGGGGGAACACTGAAGCTTTCTTT. This codes for CASSSNRGNTEAFF. This chain connects TRBV6-5 to TRBJ1-1, with 7 bases that match TRBD1. V lost 6 bases and J lost 1; bases outside the gene matches: 5. CDR1 is MNHEY and CDR2 is SVGAGI in the germline V gene. The CDR3 loop spans 14 amino acids.

The V and J genes are TRBV19 and TRBJ1-2; the D gene is possibly TRBD1 (6 bases). The V and J ends lost 5 bases and 5 bases respectively, with 18 bases between them. From germline, CDR1 is LNHDA and CDR2 SQIVND (reference sequence). The CDR3 consists of 15 residues. The CDR3 loop is CASSARTVDRYGYTF. CDR3 nucleotide sequence: TGTGCCAGTAGTGCAAGGACAGTGGATCGGTATGGCTACACCTTC.

This chain joins TRBV30 and TRBJ1-6; 7 bases are shared with TRBD1. Germline V CDR1 and CDR2: GTSNPN, SVGIG (reference sequence). V lost 5 bases to trimming and J lost 9 bases; unmatched junction nucleotides: 10. This CDR3 spans 14 amino acids. The CDR3 protein is CAWWQGGSRSPLHF. Here the CDR3 DNA reads TGTGCCTGGTGGCAGGGGGGATCGCGTTCACCCCTCCACTTT.